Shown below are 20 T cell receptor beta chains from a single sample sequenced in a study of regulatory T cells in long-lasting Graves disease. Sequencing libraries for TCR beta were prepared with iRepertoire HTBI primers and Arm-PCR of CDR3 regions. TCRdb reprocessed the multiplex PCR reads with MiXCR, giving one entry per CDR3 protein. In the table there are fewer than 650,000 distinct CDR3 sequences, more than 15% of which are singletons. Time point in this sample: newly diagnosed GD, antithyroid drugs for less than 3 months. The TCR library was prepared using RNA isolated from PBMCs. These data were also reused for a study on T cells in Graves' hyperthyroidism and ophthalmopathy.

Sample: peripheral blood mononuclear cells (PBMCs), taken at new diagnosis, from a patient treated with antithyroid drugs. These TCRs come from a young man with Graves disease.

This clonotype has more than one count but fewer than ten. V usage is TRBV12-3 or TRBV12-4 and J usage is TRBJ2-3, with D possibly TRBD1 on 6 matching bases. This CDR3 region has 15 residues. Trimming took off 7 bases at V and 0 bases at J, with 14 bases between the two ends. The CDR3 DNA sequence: TGTGCCAGCACCCCCTGGACAGTCAGCACAGATACGCAGTATTTT. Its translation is CASTPWTVSTDTQYF.

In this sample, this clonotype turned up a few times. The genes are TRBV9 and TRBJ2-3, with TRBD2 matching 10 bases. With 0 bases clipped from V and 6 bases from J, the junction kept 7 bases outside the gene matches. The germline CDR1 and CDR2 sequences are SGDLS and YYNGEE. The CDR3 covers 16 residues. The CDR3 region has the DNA TGTGCCAGCAGCGTAGCAGCGGGAGGGCCGGGGGATACGCAGTATTTT. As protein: CASSVAAGGPGDTQYF.

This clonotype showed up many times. As DNA, the CDR3 is TGCGCCAGCAGCTTGGGTCCTAGCGGGAGCACAGATACGCAGTATTTT. This codes for CASSLGPSGSTDTQYF. This rearrangement joins TRBV5-1 to TRBJ2-3, with 8 bases lining up with TRBD2. J lost 0 bases, V lost 0 bases, and 3 bases had no gene match. Germline V gives CDR1 SGHRS, CDR2 YFSETQ. The CDR3 runs 16 residues.

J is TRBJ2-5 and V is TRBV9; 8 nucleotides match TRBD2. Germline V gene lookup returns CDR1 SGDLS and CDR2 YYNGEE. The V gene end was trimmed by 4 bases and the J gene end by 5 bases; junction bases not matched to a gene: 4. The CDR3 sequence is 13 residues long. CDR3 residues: CASSLAGIETQYF. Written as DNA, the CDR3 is TGTGCCAGCAGCTTAGCGGGGATTGAGACCCAGTACTTC. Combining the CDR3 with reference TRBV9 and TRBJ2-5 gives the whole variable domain DSGVTQTPKHLITATGQRVTLRCSPRSGDLSVYWYQQSLDQGLQFLIQYYNGEERAKGNILERFSAQQFPDLHSELNLSSLELGDSALYFCASSLAGIETQYFGPGTRLLVL.

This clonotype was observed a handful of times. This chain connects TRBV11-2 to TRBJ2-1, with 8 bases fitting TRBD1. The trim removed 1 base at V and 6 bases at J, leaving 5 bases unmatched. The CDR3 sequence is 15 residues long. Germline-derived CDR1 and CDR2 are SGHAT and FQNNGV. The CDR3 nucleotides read TGTGCCAGCAGCTTAGTTGGGACAGGACCCAATGAGCAGTTCTTC. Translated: CASSLVGTGPNEQFF.

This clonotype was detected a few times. CDR3 protein: CASSQRDSQGSTEAFF. Here the CDR3 DNA reads TGCGCCAGCAGCCAACGGGACAGCCAAGGGAGCACTGAAGCTTTCTTT. The chain couples TRBV4-1 to TRBJ1-1; TRBD1 matches 7 bases. Trimming took 2 bases from V and 4 from J; bases not matched to a gene: 10. Germline V gives CDR1 MGHRA, CDR2 YSYEKL. The CDR3 sequence is 16 residues long.

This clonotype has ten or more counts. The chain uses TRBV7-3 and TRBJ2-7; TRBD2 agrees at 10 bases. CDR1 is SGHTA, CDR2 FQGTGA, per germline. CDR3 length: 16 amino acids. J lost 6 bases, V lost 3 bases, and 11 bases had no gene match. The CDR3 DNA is TGTGCCAGCAGCTTTAGCGGGAGGTTTGGGGGGGGCGAGCAGTACTTC. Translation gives CASSFSGRFGGGEQYF.

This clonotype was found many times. In DNA form, the CDR3 reads TGTGCCAGCAGTTACGCACTAGCGGGAGGGGGTGAGCAGTTCTTC. Its translation: CASSYALAGGGEQFF. This rearrangement joins TRBV6-2 or TRBV6-3 to TRBJ2-1; 13 bases fit TRBD2. The germline CDR1 and CDR2 sequences are MNHEY and SVGEGT. V was clipped by 2 bases and J by 9 bases; unmatched bases: 4. The CDR3 loop spans 15 amino acids.

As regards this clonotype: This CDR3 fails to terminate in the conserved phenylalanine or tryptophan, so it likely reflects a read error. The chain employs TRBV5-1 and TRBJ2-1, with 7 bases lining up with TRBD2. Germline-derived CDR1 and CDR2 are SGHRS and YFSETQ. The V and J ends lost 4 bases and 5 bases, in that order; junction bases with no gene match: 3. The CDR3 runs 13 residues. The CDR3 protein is CASSTGLDNEQFC. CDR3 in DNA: TGCGCCAGCAGCACCGGACTAGACAATGAGCAGTTCTGC.

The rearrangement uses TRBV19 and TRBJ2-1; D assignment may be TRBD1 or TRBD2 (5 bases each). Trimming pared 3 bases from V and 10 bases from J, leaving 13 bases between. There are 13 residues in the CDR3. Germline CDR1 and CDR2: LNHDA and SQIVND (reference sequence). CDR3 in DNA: TGTGCCAGTAGTATTATGGGACCTCGGGAGCAGTTCTTC. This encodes CASSIMGPREQFF. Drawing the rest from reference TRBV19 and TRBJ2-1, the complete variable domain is DGGITQSPKYLFRKEGQNVTLSCEQNLNHDAMYWYRQDPGQGLRLIYYSQIVNDFQKGDIAEGYSVSREKKESFPLTVTSAQKNPTAFYLCASSIMGPREQFFGPGTRLTVL.

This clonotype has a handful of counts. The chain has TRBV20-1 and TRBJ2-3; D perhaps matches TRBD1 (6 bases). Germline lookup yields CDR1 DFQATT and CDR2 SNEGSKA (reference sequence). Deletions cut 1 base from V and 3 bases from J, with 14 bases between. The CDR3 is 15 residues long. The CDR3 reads CSARGNRERTDTQYF. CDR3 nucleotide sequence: TGCAGTGCTAGAGGCAACAGGGAGCGAACAGATACGCAGTATTTT.

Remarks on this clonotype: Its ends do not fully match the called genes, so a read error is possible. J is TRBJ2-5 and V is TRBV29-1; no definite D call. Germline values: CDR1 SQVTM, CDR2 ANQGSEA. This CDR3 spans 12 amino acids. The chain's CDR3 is CGVERSRETQYF. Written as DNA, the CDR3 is TGCGGCGTTGAACGTAGCCGAGAGACCCAGTACTTC.

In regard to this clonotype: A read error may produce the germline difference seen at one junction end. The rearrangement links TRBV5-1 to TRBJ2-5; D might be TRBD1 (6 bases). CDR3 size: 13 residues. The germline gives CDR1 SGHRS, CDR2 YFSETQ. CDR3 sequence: CASGLAGEETQYF. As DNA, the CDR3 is TGCGCCAGCGGCTTGGCAGGGGAGGAGACCCAGTACTTC. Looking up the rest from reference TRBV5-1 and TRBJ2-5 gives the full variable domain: KAGVTQTPRYLIKTRGQQVTLSCSPISGHRSVSWYQQTPGQGLQFLFEYFSETQRNKGNFPGRFSGRQFSNSRSEMNVSTLELGDSALYLCASGLAGEETQYFGPGTRLLVL.

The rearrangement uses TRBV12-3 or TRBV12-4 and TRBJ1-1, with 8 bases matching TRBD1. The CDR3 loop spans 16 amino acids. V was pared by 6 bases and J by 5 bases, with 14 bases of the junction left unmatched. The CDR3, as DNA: TGTGCCAGCAGGATAGAGGCCCGACAGGGGTGGACTGAAGCTTTCTTT. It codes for CASRIEARQGWTEAFF.

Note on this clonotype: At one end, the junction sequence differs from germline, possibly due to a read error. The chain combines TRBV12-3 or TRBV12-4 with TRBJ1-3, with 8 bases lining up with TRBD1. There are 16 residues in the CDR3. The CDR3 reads CASSRTGIGSGTTIYF. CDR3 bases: TGTGCCAGCAGCCGGACAGGGATCGGCTCTGGAACCACCATATATTTT.

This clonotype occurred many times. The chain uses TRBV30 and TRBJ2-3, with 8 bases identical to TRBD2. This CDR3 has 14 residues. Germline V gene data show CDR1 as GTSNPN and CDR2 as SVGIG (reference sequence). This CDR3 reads CASSLAAVTDTQYF. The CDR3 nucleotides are TGTGCTAGCTCACTAGCGGCAGTTACAGATACGCAGTATTTT.

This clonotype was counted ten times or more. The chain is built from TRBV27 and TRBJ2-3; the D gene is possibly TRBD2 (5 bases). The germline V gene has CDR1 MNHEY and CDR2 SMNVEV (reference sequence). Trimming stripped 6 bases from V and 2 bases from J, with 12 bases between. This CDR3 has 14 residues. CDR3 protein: CASSIDYNTDTQYF. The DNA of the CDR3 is TGTGCCAGCAGCATCGACTATAACACAGATACGCAGTATTTT.

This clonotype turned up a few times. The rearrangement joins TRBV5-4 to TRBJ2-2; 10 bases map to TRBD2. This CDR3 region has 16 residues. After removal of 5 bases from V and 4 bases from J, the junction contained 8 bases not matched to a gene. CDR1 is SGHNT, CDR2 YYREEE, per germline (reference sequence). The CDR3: CASSKRGGRITGELFF. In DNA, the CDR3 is TGTGCCAGCAGTAAGCGGGGGGGGCGGATCACCGGGGAGCTGTTTTTT.

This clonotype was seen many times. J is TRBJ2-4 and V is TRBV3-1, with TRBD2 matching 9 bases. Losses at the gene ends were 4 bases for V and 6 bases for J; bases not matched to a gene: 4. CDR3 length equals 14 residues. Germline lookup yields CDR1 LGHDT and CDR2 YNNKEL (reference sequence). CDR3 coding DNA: TGTGCCAGCAGCCTTGGAGCGGGGGGAAACATTCAGTACTTC. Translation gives CASSLGAGGNIQYF.

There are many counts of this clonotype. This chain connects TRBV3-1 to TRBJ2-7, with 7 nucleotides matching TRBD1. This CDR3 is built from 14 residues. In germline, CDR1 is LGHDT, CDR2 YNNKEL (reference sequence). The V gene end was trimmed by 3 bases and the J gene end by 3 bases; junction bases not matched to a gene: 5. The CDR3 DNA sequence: TGTGCCAGCAGCCATGGACAGGCCAACTACGAGCAGTACTTC. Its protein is CASSHGQANYEQYF.